Shown below are 9 T cell receptor beta chains from a single sample sequenced in a study of response to subunit inactivated influenza vaccine. One entry per CDR3 protein results from TCRdb running MiXCR on the RT-PCR reads. This table has roughly 500,000 distinct CDR3 sequences, 16% appearing once. Sample: CD4+ T cells sorted from PBMCs, taken roughly 24 months after vaccination. The receptors stem from a man aged 45-69 years who received an inactivated influenza vaccine.

This clonotype has just a few counts. This chain joins TRBV28 and TRBJ2-3, with unresolved D. V lost 3 bases and J 2 bases, leaving 12 bases between the germline ends. In germline, CDR1 is MDHEN, CDR2 SYDVKM. The CDR3 spans 15 residues. The CDR3 DNA reads TGTGCCAGCAGTTTGGCCCTCTCCCCCACAGATACGCAGTATTTT. Translating gives CASSLALSPTDTQYF.

This clonotype has only a few counts. V gene TRBV10-1 combines with J gene TRBJ2-1; no clear D gene. Germline CDR1 is WNHNN and CDR2 is SYGVQD (reference sequence). The CDR3 contains 13 residues. The V end lost 3 bases, the J end lost 9 bases, and 12 bases lay between the germline ends. CDR3 sequence reads: CASSEPFSGEQFF. DNA for the CDR3: TGCGCCAGCAGTGAACCCTTTAGTGGTGAGCAGTTCTTC.

This clonotype appeared many times. The chain recombines TRBV5-6 with TRBJ2-7, with 9 nucleotides matching TRBD1. The CDR3 extends over 14 amino acids. Germline V lookup: CDR1 SGHDT, CDR2 YYEEEE. Unmatched junction bases numbered 7, after V lost 4 bases and J lost 5 bases. CDR3 sequence: CASSRTGQGNEQYF. The CDR3 DNA sequence: TGTGCCAGCAGCCGTACTGGACAGGGGAACGAGCAGTACTTC.

The chain couples TRBV7-2 to TRBJ2-3; TRBD2 matches at 10 bases. Trimming cost V 0 bases and J 8 bases; bases outside gene matches: 8. Germline assignment: CDR1 SGHTA and CDR2 FQGNSA. The CDR3 consists of 16 residues. CDR3 DNA sequence: TGTGCCAGCAGCTTAGCGGATAGCGGGGGGTTTCGTACGCAGTATTTT. It codes for CASSLADSGGFRTQYF.

This clonotype was recorded a few times. V gene TRBV20-1 combines with J gene TRBJ2-1; 16 bases align to TRBD2. With 5 bases clipped from V and 0 bases from J, the junction kept 4 bases outside the gene matches. The CDR3 extends over 17 amino acids. The V gene's germline CDR1 is DFQATT and CDR2 SNEGSKA (reference sequence). CDR3 residues: CSASGLAGGHSYNEQFF. In nucleotides, the CDR3 is TGCAGTGCTTCGGGACTAGCGGGGGGGCACTCCTACAATGAGCAGTTCTTC.

This clonotype was seen repeatedly, ten times or more. The rearrangement uses TRBV28 and TRBJ2-1; no clear D gene. The CDR3 runs to 12 residues. The V gene's germline CDR1 is MDHEN and CDR2 SYDVKM. Trimming removed 2 bases from V and 6 bases from J, with 5 bases in between. CDR3 nucleotides: TGTGCCAGCAGTTTACCCCCCAATGAGCAGTTCTTC. Translation: CASSLPPNEQFF.

This clonotype was observed a few times. A much larger clone is a single base away; this may be a read error. This chain links TRBV11-1 with TRBJ2-1; 7 nucleotides align to TRBD1. Germline V gene sequence: CDR1 SGHAT, CDR2 FQDESV (reference sequence). V gave up 1 base and J gave up 0 bases; unmatched junction bases: 0. CDR3 length: 15 residues. Written as DNA, the CDR3 is TGTGCCAGCAGCTTAGAGGGGGCCTCCTACAATGAGCAGTTCTTC. Amino acids: CASSLEGASYNEQFF. Together with reference TRBV11-1 and TRBJ2-1, the CDR3 gives the full variable domain: EAEVAQSPRYKITEKSQAVAFWCDPISGHATLYWYRQILGQGPELLVQFQDESVVDDSQLPKDRFSAERLKGVDSTLKIQPAELGDSAMYLCASSLEGASYNEQFFGPGTRLTVL.

This chain joins TRBV20-1 and TRBJ2-1, with D possibly matching TRBD2 (5 bases). Trimming cost V 2 bases and J 9 bases, with 14 bases left between them. CDR3 length: 13 residues. In germline, CDR1 is DFQATT, CDR2 SNEGSKA (reference sequence). CDR3 nucleotide sequence: TGCAGTGCTAGACAAACCATAGCGTCTGAGCAGTTCTTC. Protein: CSARQTIASEQFF.

The J gene is TRBJ2-5, the V gene TRBV4-1; TRBD1 aligns across 9 bases. Germline assignment: CDR1 MGHRA and CDR2 YSYEKL. CDR3 length equals 15 residues. J was trimmed by 7 bases and V by 1 base; bases with no gene match: 7. DNA of the CDR3: TGCGCCAGCAGCCAAGGGACAGGGGTTTCGGTGACCCAGTACTTC. This codes for CASSQGTGVSVTQYF.